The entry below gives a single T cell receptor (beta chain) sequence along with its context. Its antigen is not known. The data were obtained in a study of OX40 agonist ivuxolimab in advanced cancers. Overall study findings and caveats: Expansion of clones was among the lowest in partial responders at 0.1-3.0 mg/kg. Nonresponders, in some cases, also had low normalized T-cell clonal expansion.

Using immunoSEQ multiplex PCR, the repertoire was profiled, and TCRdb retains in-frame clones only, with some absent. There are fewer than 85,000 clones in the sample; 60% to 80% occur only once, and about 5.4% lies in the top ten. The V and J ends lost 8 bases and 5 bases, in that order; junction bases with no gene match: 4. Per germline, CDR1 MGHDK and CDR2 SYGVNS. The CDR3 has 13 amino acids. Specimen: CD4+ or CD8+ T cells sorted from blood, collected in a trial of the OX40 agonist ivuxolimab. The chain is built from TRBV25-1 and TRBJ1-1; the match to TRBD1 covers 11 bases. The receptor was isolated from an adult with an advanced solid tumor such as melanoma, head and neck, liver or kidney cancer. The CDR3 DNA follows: TGTGCCAGCCTGGGGGACAGGGGGACTGAAGCTTTCTTT. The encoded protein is CASLGDRGTEAFF.